This T cell receptor beta chain emerged from a study of Graves' ophthalmopathy and Graves' hyperthyroidism. Study-level results: Blood shared most expanded thyroid clonotypes above 0.001 frequency.

Beta-chain TCR CDR3 regions were amplified from RNA transcripts. HTBI primers primed a first-round RT-PCR, and a second-round multiplex PCR followed. TCRdb reanalysed the multiplex PCR reads using MiXCR and keeps one entry per CDR3 protein. The repertoire holds roughly 480,000 distinct CDR3 sequences, with approximately 15% as singletons. This clonotype was seen a few times. Its target is not known. CDR3 length: 15 amino acids. CDR1 and CDR2 (germline): DFQATT, SNEGSKA (reference sequence). Trimming left V 5 bases short and J 4 bases short, with 20 bases between. Donors with ophthalmopathy: moderate-to-severe activity, CAS ≥3, NOSPECS ≥4, duration under 3 months.

The sample comprised blood. V gene TRBV20-1 combines with J gene TRBJ1-1; D might be TRBD1 (6 bases). The TCR comes from a woman in her twenties or thirties with Graves' ophthalmopathy. The DNA of the CDR3 is TGCAGTGCTCTAAACCCCAGGGGTTGGAGCACTGAAGCTTTCTTT. It encodes CSALNPRGWSTEAFF.